The clone carrying this T cell receptor (beta chain) was picked up one time. These data are taken from a study of blood T cell repertoires in COVID-19. Across the study: Material from acute and convalescent COVID-19 was sourced from the United States, Italy and Spain. The cDNA or gDNA used as material had been derived from T cells, B-cell-depleted T cells, or PBMCs.

Source study methods: Reference gene primer amplification gave nucleated cell count estimates. Some clones are missing from TCRdb's copy, which holds only in-frame ones; the method was immunoSEQ multiplex PCR. Clone size and the V and J calls come from that table; the DNA yielded D and trimming. The table has around 340,000 clones, about four fifths seen once; the top ten hold 2.5% to 3%. The V and J ends lost 8 bases and 10 bases respectively, with 5 bases between them. Germline CDR1 SGHNT, CDR2 YENEEA. This CDR3 is built from 8 residues. The chain uses TRBV11-3 and TRBJ1-1; D uncertain. The sequenced material came from peripheral blood. The receptor comes from a young man with active or convalescent COVID-19. CDR3 sequence: CASEGAFF. The CDR3 DNA reads as TGTGCCAGCGAGGGAGCTTTCTTT.